These 10 T cell receptor beta chains were sequenced from one sample in a study of cytomegalovirus exposure and HLA in healthy donors. The PCR ran on 60 Vbeta and 13 Jbeta primers. Sequencing used immunoSEQ multiplex PCR; TCRdb keeps in-frame clones, though not all of them. The table has 180,000 or so clones, about 80% seen once; the top ten hold less than 4.5%. Source material: PBMCs. The receptors were sampled from an older woman in good health and CMV-seropositive.

The rearrangement links TRBV28 to TRBJ1-4; possibly TRBD1 for D (5 bases). This CDR3 is built from 17 residues. V lost 7 bases, J lost 4 bases, and 22 bases lay in between. In germline, CDR1 is MDHEN, CDR2 SYDVKM. The CDR3 loop reads CASKPTWGRPDNEKLFF. CDR3 coding DNA: TGTGCCAGCAAACCTACCTGGGGGAGGCCGGATAATGAAAAACTGTTTTTT. The full variable domain, rest sourced from reference TRBV28 and TRBJ1-4, is DVKVTQSSRYLVKRTGEKVFLECVQDMDHENMFWYRQDPGLGLRLIYFSYDVKMKEKGDIPEGYSVSREKKERFSLILESASTNQTSMYLCASKPTWGRPDNEKLFFGSGTQLSVL.

The chain joins TRBV7-3 to TRBJ2-5, with D possibly being TRBD2 (6 bases). V was pared by 5 bases and J by 3 bases, with 10 bases between. The CDR3 spans 13 residues. The germline V gene encodes CDR1 SGHTA and CDR2 FQGTGA. CDR3 protein: CASSGGVKETQYF. The CDR3 DNA sequence: TGTGCCAGCAGCGGAGGGGTAAAAGAGACCCAGTACTTC.

The genes are TRBV5-4 and TRBJ2-1; 11 bases are shared with TRBD2. Trimming at V came to 7 bases and at J to 6 bases, leaving 6 bases not matched to a gene. CDR1 and CDR2 from the germline V gene are SGHNT and YYREEE (reference sequence). The CDR3 totals 14 residues. The DNA for the CDR3 is TGTGCCAGCGCTAGCGGGAGGTCGGGCAATGAGCAGTTCTTC. The encoded protein is CASASGRSGNEQFF.

There are a few counts of this clone. The chain links TRBV7-6 to TRBJ2-7; D may be TRBD2 (6 bases). Trimming shortened V by 1 base and J by 3 bases, and 13 bases separated the two germline ends. There are 15 residues in the CDR3. Germline CDR1 and CDR2: SGHVS and FNYEAQ. The DNA for the CDR3 is TGTGCCAGCAGCTTAGGGGGCGGGACCGGCTACGAGCAGTACTTC. Translation: CASSLGGGTGYEQYF.

The J gene is TRBJ1-6, the V gene TRBV6-1; 8 bases fit TRBD1. CDR3 length: 14 residues. J lost 10 bases, V lost 6 bases, and 8 bases had no gene match. Germline CDR1 and CDR2: MNHNS and SASEGT. The CDR3 region has the DNA TGTGCCAGCAGCCCGGACAGGGCGGGATCACCCCTCCACTTT. The encoded protein is CASSPDRAGSPLHF.

V usage is TRBV4-3 and J usage is TRBJ1-5; 8 bases fit TRBD1. Germline assignment: CDR1 LGHNA and CDR2 YSLEER. The length of the CDR3 is 15 residues. The V segment lost 3 bases and the J segment 1 base; nucleotides outside the gene matches: 2. The CDR3 region has the DNA TGCGCCAGCAGCCACCGACAGGGGAGCAATCAGCCCCAGCATTTT. Amino acid sequence: CASSHRQGSNQPQHF.

Points on this clone: Different DNA sequences within this sample yield the same CDR3. In nucleotides, the CDR3 is TGTGCCAGCAGGCGACAGGGGTCCTACGAGCAGTACTTC. Amino acid sequence: CASRRQGSYEQYF. The chain joins TRBV27 to TRBJ2-7; the match to TRBD1 covers 8 bases. This CDR3 is built from 13 residues. Germline trimming cut 6 bases from V and 1 base from J; bases unmatched to any gene: 2. CDR1 and CDR2 (germline): MNHEY, SMNVEV (reference sequence).

This chain uses TRBV4-1 with TRBJ2-4; a weak D match, TRBD2 (5 bases). The length of the CDR3 is 17 residues. V lost 0 bases, J lost 1 base, and 13 bases lay in between. In germline, CDR1 is MGHRA, CDR2 YSYEKL. The CDR3 DNA sequence: TGCGCCAGCAGCCAAGAAGAGACTGGCGGGGCCAAAAACATTCAGTACTTC. Protein sequence: CASSQEETGGAKNIQYF.

The V gene is TRBV18, the J gene TRBJ2-5; TRBD2 agrees at 8 bases. The CDR3 sequence is 15 residues long. V shed 3 bases, J shed 4 bases, and the junction held 7 bases outside the gene matches. Germline CDR1 and CDR2: KGHSH and LQKENI. CDR3 amino acids: CASSPRNGGGETQYF. In nucleotides, the CDR3 is TGTGCCAGCTCACCCCGCAACGGGGGGGGAGAGACCCAGTACTTC.

This sequence joins TRBV7-6 and TRBJ1-3; TRBD1 agrees at 7 bases. The CDR3 loop spans 16 amino acids. Germline V CDR1 and CDR2: SGHVS, FNYEAQ. Trimming at V came to 2 bases and at J to 2 bases, leaving 6 bases not matched to a gene. CDR3 protein: CASSLRAGGPGNTIYF. In nucleotides, the CDR3 is TGTGCCAGCAGCTTACGAGCAGGGGGGCCTGGAAACACCATATATTTT.